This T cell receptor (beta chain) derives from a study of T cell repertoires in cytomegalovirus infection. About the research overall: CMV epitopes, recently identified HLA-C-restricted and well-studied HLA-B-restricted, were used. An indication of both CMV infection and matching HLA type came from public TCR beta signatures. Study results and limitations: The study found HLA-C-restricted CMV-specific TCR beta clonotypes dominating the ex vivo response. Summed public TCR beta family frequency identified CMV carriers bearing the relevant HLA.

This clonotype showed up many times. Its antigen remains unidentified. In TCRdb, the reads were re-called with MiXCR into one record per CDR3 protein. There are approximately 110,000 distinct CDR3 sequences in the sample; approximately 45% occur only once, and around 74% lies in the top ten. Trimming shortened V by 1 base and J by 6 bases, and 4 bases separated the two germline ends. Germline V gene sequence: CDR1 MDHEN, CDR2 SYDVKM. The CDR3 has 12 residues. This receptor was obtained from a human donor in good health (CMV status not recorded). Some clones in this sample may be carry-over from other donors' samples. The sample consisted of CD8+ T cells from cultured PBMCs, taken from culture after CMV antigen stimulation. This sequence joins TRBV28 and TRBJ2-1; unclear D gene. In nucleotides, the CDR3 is TGTGCCAGCAGTTTATTGGTCAATGAGCAGTTCTTC. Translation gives CASSLLVNEQFF.